This T cell receptor beta chain was sequenced for a study of shared clonotypes between healthy human individuals. Study results and limitations: Four donors had about 5% of their naive CD4 clonotypes in common. Larger richness was generally estimated for naive than memory subsets.

As concerns this clone: Its antigen remains unknown.

V was cut by 5 bases and J by 2 bases, with 12 bases left in between. From germline, CDR1 is SNHLY and CDR2 FYNNEI. There are 14 residues in the CDR3. The authors divided CD4+ cells into CD45RA+ naive and CD45RA-negative memory subsets. The study ran the assay at deep level. The method was immunoSEQ multiplex PCR; TCRdb's version includes in-frame clones alone and lacks a portion of them. Of about 1 million clones in the sample, roughly 75% are singletons; the top ten hold around 1.5%. Sample: memory CD4+ T cells sorted from blood. The subset here: CD45RA-negative fraction. This chain joins TRBV2 and TRBJ2-5, with D perhaps matching TRBD1 or TRBD2 (5 bases each). The clonotype comes from a man in his late teens or twenties in good health. The CDR3 sequence is CASSRDRSQETQYF. CDR3 DNA: TGTGCCAGCAGTCGGGACCGCTCTCAAGAGACCCAGTACTTC. The full variable domain, in which reference TRBV2 and TRBJ2-5 provide the parts outside the CDR3, is EPEVTQTPSHQVTQMGQEVILRCVPISNHLYFYWYRQILGQKVEFLVSFYNNEISEKSEIFDDQFSVERPDGSNFTLKIRSTKLEDSAMYFCASSRDRSQETQYFGPGTRLLVL.